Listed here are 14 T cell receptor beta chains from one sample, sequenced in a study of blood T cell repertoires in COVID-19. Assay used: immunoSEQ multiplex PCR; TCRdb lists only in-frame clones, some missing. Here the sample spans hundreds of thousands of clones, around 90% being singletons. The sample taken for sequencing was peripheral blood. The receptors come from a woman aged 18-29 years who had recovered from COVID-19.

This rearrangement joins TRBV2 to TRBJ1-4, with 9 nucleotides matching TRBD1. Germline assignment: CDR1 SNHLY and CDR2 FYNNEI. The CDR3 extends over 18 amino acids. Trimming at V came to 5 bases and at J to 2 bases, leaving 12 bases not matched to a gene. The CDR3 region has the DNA TGTGCCAGCAGTACCTCCGGGACAGGGCGGTACACTAATGAAAAACTGTTTTTT. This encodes CASSTSGTGRYTNEKLFF.

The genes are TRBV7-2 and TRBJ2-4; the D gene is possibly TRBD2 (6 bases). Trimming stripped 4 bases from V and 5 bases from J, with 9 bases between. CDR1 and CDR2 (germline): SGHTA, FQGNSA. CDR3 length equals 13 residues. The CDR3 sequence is CASSSAGQNIQYF. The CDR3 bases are TGTGCCAGCAGCTCGGCGGGACAAAACATTCAGTACTTC. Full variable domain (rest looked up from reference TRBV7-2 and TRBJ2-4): GAGVSQSPSNKVTEKGKDVELRCDPISGHTALYWYRQSLGQGLEFLIYFQGNSAPDKSGLPSDRFSAERTGGSVSTLTIQRTQQEDSAVYLCASSSAGQNIQYFGAGTRLSVL.

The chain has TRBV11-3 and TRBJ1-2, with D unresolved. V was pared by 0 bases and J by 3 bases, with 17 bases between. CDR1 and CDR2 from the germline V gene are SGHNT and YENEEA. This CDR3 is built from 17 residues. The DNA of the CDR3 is TGTGCCAGCAGCTTAGAGCCCAGGTTTGGCGAGTACTATGGCTACACCTTC. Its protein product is CASSLEPRFGEYYGYTF.

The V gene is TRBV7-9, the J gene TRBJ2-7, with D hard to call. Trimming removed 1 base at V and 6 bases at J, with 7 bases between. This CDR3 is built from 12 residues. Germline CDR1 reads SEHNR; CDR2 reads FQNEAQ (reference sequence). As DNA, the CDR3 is TGTGCCAGCAGCTTAGACGGCGGCGAGCAGTACGTC. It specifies CASSLDGGEQYV.

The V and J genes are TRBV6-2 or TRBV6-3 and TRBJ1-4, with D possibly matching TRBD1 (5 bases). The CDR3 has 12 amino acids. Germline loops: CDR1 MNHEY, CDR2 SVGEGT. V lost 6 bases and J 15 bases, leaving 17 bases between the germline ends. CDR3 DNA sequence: TGTGCCAGCAGCCAAGGCCCGGGAGGGGTGTTTTTT. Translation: CASSQGPGGVFF.

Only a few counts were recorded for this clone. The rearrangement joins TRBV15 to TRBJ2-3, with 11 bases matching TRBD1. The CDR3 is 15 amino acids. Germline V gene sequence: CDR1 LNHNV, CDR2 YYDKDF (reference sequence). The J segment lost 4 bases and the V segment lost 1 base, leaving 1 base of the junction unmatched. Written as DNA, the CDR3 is TGTGCCACCAGCAGAGGGACAGGGGGCCCAGATACGCAGTATTTT. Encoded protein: CATSRGTGGPDTQYF.

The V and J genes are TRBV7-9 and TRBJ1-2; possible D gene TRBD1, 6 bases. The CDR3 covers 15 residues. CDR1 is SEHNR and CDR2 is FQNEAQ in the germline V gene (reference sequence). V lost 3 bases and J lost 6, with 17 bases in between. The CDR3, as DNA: TGTGCCAGCAGCTTTCAGGACAGAATATGGGATGGCTACACCTTC. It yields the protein CASSFQDRIWDGYTF.

The CDR3 loop is CSVGDSPLTEAFF. The CDR3 DNA follows: TGCAGCGTTGGTGACTCCCCGCTCACTGAAGCTTTCTTT. The chain is built from TRBV29-1 and TRBJ1-1; D gene ambiguous. The CDR3 is made up of 13 amino acids. V was trimmed by 4 bases and J by 4 bases, leaving 13 bases between them. Germline CDR1 reads SQVTM; CDR2 reads ANQGSEA.

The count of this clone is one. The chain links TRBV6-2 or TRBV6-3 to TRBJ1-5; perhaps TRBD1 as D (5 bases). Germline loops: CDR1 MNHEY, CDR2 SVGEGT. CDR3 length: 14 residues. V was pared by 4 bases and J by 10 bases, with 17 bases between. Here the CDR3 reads CASSSGGVAIPQHF. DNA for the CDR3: TGTGCCAGCAGTTCTGGGGGGGTTGCGATTCCCCAGCATTTT.

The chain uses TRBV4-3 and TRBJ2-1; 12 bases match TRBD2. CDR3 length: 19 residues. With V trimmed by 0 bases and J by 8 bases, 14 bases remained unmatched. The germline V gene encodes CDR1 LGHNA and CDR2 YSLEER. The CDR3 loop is CASSQDPGGRLAGVDEQFF. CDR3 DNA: TGCGCCAGCAGCCAAGACCCGGGGGGTCGACTAGCGGGAGTTGATGAGCAGTTCTTC.

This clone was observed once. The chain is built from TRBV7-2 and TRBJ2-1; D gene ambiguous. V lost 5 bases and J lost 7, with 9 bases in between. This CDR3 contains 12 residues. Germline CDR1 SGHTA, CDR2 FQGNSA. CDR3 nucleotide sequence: TGTGCCAGCAGCACCGGGTGGAATGAGCAGTTCTTC. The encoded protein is CASSTGWNEQFF.

This chain's CDR3 is CASSAYNEQFF. The CDR3 coding sequence is TGTGCCAGCAGCGCGTACAATGAGCAGTTCTTC. The chain combines TRBV6-5 with TRBJ2-1; no reliable D call. Trimming stripped 6 bases from V and 4 bases from J, with 4 bases between. The CDR3 totals 11 residues. Per germline, CDR1 MNHEY and CDR2 SVGAGI.

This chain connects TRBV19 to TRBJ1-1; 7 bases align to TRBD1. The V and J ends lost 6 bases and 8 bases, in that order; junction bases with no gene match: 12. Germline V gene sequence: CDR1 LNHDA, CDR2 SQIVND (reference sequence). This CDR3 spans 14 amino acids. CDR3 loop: CASRLPGDSYEAFF. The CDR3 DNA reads TGTGCCAGTAGACTCCCCGGGGACAGCTACGAAGCTTTCTTT. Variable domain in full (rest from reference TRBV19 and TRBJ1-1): DGGITQSPKYLFRKEGQNVTLSCEQNLNHDAMYWYRQDPGQGLRLIYYSQIVNDFQKGDIAEGYSVSREKKESFPLTVTSAQKNPTAFYLCASRLPGDSYEAFFGQGTRLTVV.

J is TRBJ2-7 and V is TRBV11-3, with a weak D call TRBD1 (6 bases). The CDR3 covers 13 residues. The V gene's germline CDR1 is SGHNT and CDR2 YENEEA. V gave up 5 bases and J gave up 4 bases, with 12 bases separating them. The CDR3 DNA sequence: TGTGCCAGCAGCCTAGCAGGGGTTTACGAGCAGTACGTC. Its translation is CASSLAGVYEQYV.